This TCR beta chain was retrieved from a study of T cell responses to AZD1222 COVID-19 vaccine. Measured with immunoSEQ multiplex PCR; TCRdb has only the in-frame clones, and not every one. The sample has about 180,000 clones, 90% to 95% seen once. The germline gives CDR1 SGHRS, CDR2 YFSETQ. V lost 2 bases and J 4 bases, leaving 12 bases between the germline ends. CDR3 length: 14 amino acids. The V call is TRBV5-1, the J call TRBJ1-2; no firm D call. The source was peripheral blood, collected 28 days after the second dose of the MenACWY control vaccine. This receptor was taken from an adult who received the MenACWY meningococcal vaccine as a control. The CDR3 nucleotides read TGCGCCAGCAGCTTTGAGGACGGCAGCTATGGCTACACCTTC. Translated: CASSFEDGSYGYTF.